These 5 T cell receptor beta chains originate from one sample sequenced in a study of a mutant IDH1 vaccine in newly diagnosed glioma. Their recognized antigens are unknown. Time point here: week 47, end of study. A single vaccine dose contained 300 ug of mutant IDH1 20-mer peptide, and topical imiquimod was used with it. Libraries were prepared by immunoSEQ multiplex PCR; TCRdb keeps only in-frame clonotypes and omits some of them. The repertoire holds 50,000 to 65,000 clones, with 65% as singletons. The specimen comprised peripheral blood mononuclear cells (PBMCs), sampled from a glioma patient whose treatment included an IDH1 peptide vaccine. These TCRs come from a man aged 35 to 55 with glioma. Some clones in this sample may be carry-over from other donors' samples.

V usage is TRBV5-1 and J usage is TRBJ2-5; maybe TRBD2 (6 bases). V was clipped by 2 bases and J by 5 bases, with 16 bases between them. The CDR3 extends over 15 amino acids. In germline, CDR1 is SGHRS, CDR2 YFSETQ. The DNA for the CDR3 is TGCGCCAGCAGCTTCGAAACTAGCAGGTCGGAGACCCAGTACTTC. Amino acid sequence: CASSFETSRSETQYF.

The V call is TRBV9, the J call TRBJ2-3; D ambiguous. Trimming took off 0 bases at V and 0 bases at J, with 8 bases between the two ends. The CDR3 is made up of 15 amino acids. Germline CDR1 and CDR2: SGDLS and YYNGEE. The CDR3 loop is CASSVEGTSTDTQYF. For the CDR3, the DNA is TGTGCCAGCAGCGTAGAGGGAACTAGCACAGATACGCAGTATTTT.

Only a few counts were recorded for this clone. The CDR3 protein is CASSIDPGPSYEQYF. DNA of the CDR3: TGTGCCAGCTCCATAGATCCGGGCCCCTCCTACGAGCAGTACTTC. V usage is TRBV18 and J usage is TRBJ2-7; unclear D gene. From germline, CDR1 is KGHSH and CDR2 LQKENI. The CDR3 covers 15 residues. The V end lost 6 bases, the J end lost 0 bases, and 15 bases lay between the germline ends.

This chain's CDR3 is CASSLAGSPYEQYF. The CDR3 DNA sequence: TGCGCCAGCAGCTTAGCGGGGTCCCCCTACGAGCAGTACTTC. The V gene is TRBV4-1, the J gene TRBJ2-7; 8 nucleotides align to TRBD2. Germline V gives CDR1 MGHRA, CDR2 YSYEKL. Trimming removed 5 bases from V and 2 bases from J; junction bases left unmatched: 5. This CDR3 contains 14 residues.

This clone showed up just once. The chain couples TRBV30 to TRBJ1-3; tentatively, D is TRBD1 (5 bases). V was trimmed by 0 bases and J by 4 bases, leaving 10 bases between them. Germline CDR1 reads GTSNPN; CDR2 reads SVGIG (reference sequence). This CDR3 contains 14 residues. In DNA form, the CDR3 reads TGTGCCTGGAGTGTACACAGGCGCGGAAACACCATATATTTT. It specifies CAWSVHRRGNTIYF.